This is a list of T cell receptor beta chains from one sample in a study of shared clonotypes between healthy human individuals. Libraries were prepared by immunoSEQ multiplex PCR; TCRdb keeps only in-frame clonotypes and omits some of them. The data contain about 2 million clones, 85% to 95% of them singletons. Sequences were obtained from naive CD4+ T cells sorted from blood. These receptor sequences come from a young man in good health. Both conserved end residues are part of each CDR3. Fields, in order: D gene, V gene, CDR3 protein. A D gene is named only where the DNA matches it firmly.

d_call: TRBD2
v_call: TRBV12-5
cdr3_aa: CASGLVTSGSPGEQYF

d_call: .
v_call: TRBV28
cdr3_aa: CASSFRSSGNTIYF

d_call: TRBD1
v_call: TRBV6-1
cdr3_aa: CATFDRADEQYF

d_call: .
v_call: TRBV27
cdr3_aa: CASSPGQGPYEQYF

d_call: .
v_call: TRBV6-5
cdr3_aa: CASSFQDSSYEQYF

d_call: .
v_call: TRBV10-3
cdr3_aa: CAIESDQKETQYF

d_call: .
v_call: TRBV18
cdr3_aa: CASSPRGFNEKLFF

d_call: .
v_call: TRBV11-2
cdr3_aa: CASSLDGRGDSPLHF

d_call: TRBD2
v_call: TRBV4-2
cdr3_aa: CASSQEVLPAGGQLYTQYF

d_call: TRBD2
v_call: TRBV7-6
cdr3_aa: CASSLGVIGGLAGAGELFF

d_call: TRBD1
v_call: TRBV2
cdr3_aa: CASSDREGTGNGYTF

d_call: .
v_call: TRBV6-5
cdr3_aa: CASSYGLQNSPLHF

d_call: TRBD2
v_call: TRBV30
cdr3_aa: CAWSFTRTSGRAETQYF

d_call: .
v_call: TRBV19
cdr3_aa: CASSSGSSYEQYF